One and the same sample provided the 10 T cell receptor beta chains below, sequenced in a study of shared clonotypes between healthy human individuals. Profiling relied on immunoSEQ multiplex PCR, and the TCRdb table lists in-frame clones only, not all of them. The table includes over 950,000 clones, about 72% detected once. The sequencing input was memory CD4+ T cells from PBMCs. Subset denoted: CD45RA-negative fraction. These receptors all stem from a man aged 18 to 30 in good health. Some clones in this sample may be carry-over from other donors' samples.

This rearrangement joins TRBV5-4 to TRBJ2-1, with D possibly matching TRBD1 (6 bases). Germline V gene data show CDR1 as SGHNT and CDR2 as YYREEE (reference sequence). The CDR3 runs 14 residues. The germline V and J ends were trimmed by 5 bases and 9 bases, with 18 bases remaining between them. CDR3: CASRRQDRTREQFF. CDR3 coding DNA: TGTGCCAGCAGACGACAGGACCGGACCCGTGAGCAGTTCTTC.

J is TRBJ2-7 and V is TRBV5-1; 11 nucleotides align to TRBD2. Losses at the gene ends were 4 bases for V and 2 bases for J; bases not matched to a gene: 5. Per germline, CDR1 SGHRS and CDR2 YFSETQ. CDR3 length: 15 residues. CDR3 in DNA: TGCGCCAGCAGCAGAACTAGCGGGGGAGCCTACGAGCAGTACTTC. Protein sequence: CASSRTSGGAYEQYF.

This clone was recorded once. J is TRBJ1-5 and V is TRBV4-2, with D possibly being TRBD1 (5 bases). Germline CDR1 LGHNA, CDR2 YNFKEQ. The V end lost 2 bases, the J end lost 1 base, and 12 bases lay between the germline ends. This CDR3 spans 16 amino acids. This CDR3 is CASSQRRGESNQPQHF. The CDR3, as DNA: TGTGCCAGCAGCCAAAGGAGGGGCGAAAGCAATCAGCCCCAGCATTTT.

A note on this clone: The sample has other DNA sequences that encode this CDR3 too. V usage is TRBV29-1 and J usage is TRBJ2-1, with D unclear. Deletions cut 4 bases from V and 4 bases from J, with 5 bases between. The CDR3 length is 11 residues. Germline V gene sequence: CDR1 SQVTM, CDR2 ANQGSEA. This chain's CDR3 is CSVGDYNEQFF. The CDR3 DNA reads as TGCAGCGTTGGCGATTACAATGAGCAGTTCTTC.

The V gene is TRBV18, the J gene TRBJ1-3; 10 nucleotides agree with TRBD1. CDR3 length: 19 residues. Per germline, CDR1 KGHSH and CDR2 LQKENI. With 3 bases clipped from V and 2 bases from J, the junction kept 13 bases outside the gene matches. CDR3 residues: CASSPPPGQGRRTGNTIYF. DNA for the CDR3: TGTGCCAGCTCACCGCCTCCGGGACAGGGGAGGAGGACTGGAAACACCATATATTTT.

The gene calls are TRBV7-3 and TRBJ2-1; a weak D match, TRBD2 (5 bases). Trimming cost V 4 bases and J 9 bases, with 13 bases left between them. Per germline, CDR1 SGHTA and CDR2 FQGTGA. The CDR3 length is 13 residues. The CDR3, as DNA: TGTGCCAGCAGCTATTACCCAGGAGGTGAGCAGTTCTTC. Amino acid sequence: CASSYYPGGEQFF. The full variable domain, rest sourced from reference TRBV7-3 and TRBJ2-1, is GAGVSQTPSNKVTEKGKYVELRCDPISGHTALYWYRQSLGQGPEFLIYFQGTGAADDSGLPNDRFFAVRPEGSVSTLKIQRTERGDSAVYLCASSYYPGGEQFFGPGTRLTVL.

The chain joins TRBV9 to TRBJ1-1; no clear D. The V gene lost 0 bases and the J gene lost 4 bases, with 13 bases spanning the gap. The CDR3 runs to 15 residues. Germline V lookup: CDR1 SGDLS, CDR2 YYNGEE. The CDR3 sequence is CASSVDVLSSTEAFF. In DNA form, the CDR3 reads TGTGCCAGCAGCGTAGACGTTTTGTCTAGCACTGAAGCTTTCTTT.

The chain couples TRBV6-5 to TRBJ2-5; 8 bases align to TRBD2. Germline V gene lookup returns CDR1 MNHEY and CDR2 SVGAGI. V was pared by 6 bases and J by 7 bases, with 13 bases of the junction left unmatched. The CDR3 has 15 residues. The CDR3 protein is CASRSTRGLAGTQYF. For the CDR3, the DNA is TGTGCCAGCAGGTCTACCCGGGGGCTAGCGGGGACCCAGTACTTC.

The chain carries TRBV7-3 and TRBJ2-6, with 8 positions matching TRBD2. The germline gives CDR1 SGHTA, CDR2 FQGTGA. Trimming took 2 bases from V and 0 from J; bases not matched to a gene: 6. There are 18 residues in the CDR3. The CDR3 reads CASSLGGGRTSGANVLTF. As DNA, the CDR3 is TGTGCCAGCAGCTTAGGTGGCGGGAGGACCTCTGGGGCCAACGTCCTGACTTTC.

The chain couples TRBV7-2 to TRBJ1-5; 7 bases are shared with TRBD1. Trimming took 5 bases from V and 7 from J; bases not matched to a gene: 8. The CDR3 length is 14 residues. The germline V gene encodes CDR1 SGHTA and CDR2 FQGNSA. This CDR3 is CASSATGASQPQHF. CDR3 DNA: TGTGCCAGCAGCGCAACAGGGGCAAGCCAGCCCCAGCATTTT.